The 27 T cell receptor beta chains below come from one sample, sequenced in a study of shared clonotypes between healthy human individuals. Naive CD8 isolation took CD45RO-negative cells positively selected for CCR7 and excluded terminally differentiated effector memory CD45RA+ cells. Only in-frame clones appear in the TCRdb table, and some are missing; sequencing was by immunoSEQ multiplex PCR. The top ten clones hold around 1.7% of a sample with around 2,000,000 clones, approximately 94% of them seen once. Sample: naive CD8+ T cells from PBMCs. These receptors came from a man between 18 and 29 years old in good health. Some clones in this sample may be carry-over from other donors' samples.

CDR3 nucleotides: TGTGCCAGCAGTCAACGCAATAGCAATCAGCCCCAGCATTTT. This gives the protein CASSQRNSNQPQHF. The V gene is TRBV27, the J gene TRBJ1-5; D is undetermined. Germline-derived CDR1 and CDR2 are MNHEY and SMNVEV (reference sequence). V dropped 5 bases and J dropped 0 bases, with 8 bases sitting between them. CDR3 length: 14 amino acids.

This rearrangement joins TRBV7-6 to TRBJ2-7, with D unresolved. CDR1 SGHVS and CDR2 FNYEAQ come from the germline V gene. V was pared by 5 bases and J by 6 bases, with 17 bases between. The CDR3 is 14 amino acids. CDR3 nucleotides: TGTGCCAGCAGCCCCGGTATGGTACCTCTCGAGCAGTACTTC. It specifies CASSPGMVPLEQYF.

This rearrangement joins TRBV19 to TRBJ1-3; D is unclear. The CDR3 is 12 amino acids. V lost 7 bases, J lost 0 bases, and 4 bases lay in between. CDR1 is LNHDA, CDR2 SQIVND, per germline (reference sequence). The CDR3 sequence: CASTISGNTIYF. CDR3 DNA: TGTGCCAGTACCATCTCTGGAAACACCATATATTTT.

CDR3 sequence reads: CASSLTRDLSYEQYF. Written as DNA, the CDR3 is TGTGCCAGCAGCTTGACTAGGGATCTATCCTACGAGCAGTACTTC. This chain joins TRBV5-5 and TRBJ2-7, with a weak D call TRBD2 (5 bases). The germline gives CDR1 SGHKS, CDR2 YYEKEE (reference sequence). The length of the CDR3 is 15 residues. Deletions cut 1 base from V and 1 base from J, with 12 bases between.

On this clone itself: Other DNA sequences of this sample code for an identical CDR3. This chain joins TRBV7-8 and TRBJ2-7; D tentatively fits TRBD1 or TRBD2 (5 bases each). The CDR3 loop spans 14 amino acids. V was shortened by 2 bases and J by 0 bases, with 8 bases between the two germline ends. Germline V CDR1 and CDR2: SGHVS, FQNEAQ. The CDR3 sequence: CASSLLRGSYEQYF. In nucleotides, the CDR3 is TGTGCCAGCAGCTTATTGAGGGGCTCCTACGAGCAGTACTTC.

This clone is a singleton in its sample. In the same sample, other DNA sequences code for this CDR3. The chain couples TRBV9 to TRBJ1-1; the match to TRBD1 covers 7 bases. This CDR3 has 15 amino acids. Per germline, CDR1 SGDLS and CDR2 YYNGEE. V trimming: 4 bases; J trimming: 0 bases; junction bases outside the gene matches: 6. CDR3: CASSSRTGMNTEAFF. CDR3 nucleotide sequence: TGTGCCAGCAGCTCCCGGACAGGAATGAACACTGAAGCTTTCTTT.

J is TRBJ1-4 and V is TRBV18; no firm D call. CDR3 size: 14 residues. V shed 2 bases and J shed 4 bases, with 8 bases lying between them. CDR1 and CDR2 from the germline V gene are KGHSH and LQKENI. CDR3 loop: CASSPNAFNEKLFF. For the CDR3, the DNA is TGTGCCAGCTCACCAAATGCTTTTAATGAAAAACTGTTTTTT.

The V call is TRBV7-6, the J call TRBJ1-1; 7 nucleotides agree with TRBD1. The J segment lost 1 base and the V segment lost 6 bases, leaving 5 bases of the junction unmatched. The CDR3 runs to 14 residues. Germline lookup yields CDR1 SGHVS and CDR2 FNYEAQ. CDR3 amino acids: CASRPGTENTEAFF. CDR3 coding DNA: TGTGCCAGCAGACCCGGGACAGAGAACACTGAAGCTTTCTTT.

This clone was counted once. The genes are TRBV7-9 and TRBJ1-2; D is possibly TRBD1 (6 bases). The germline V gene has CDR1 SEHNR and CDR2 FQNEAQ (reference sequence). There are 13 residues in the CDR3. The V gene lost 11 bases and the J gene lost 6 bases, with 19 bases spanning the gap. CDR3 nucleotide sequence: TGTGCCGGCGACACAGGGTCCGGTAATGGCTACACCTTC. Translating gives CAGDTGSGNGYTF.

The CDR3 region is CASSPTRKFEAFF. DNA for the CDR3: TGTGCCAGCAGCCCGACGAGGAAATTTGAAGCTTTCTTT. The V and J genes are TRBV13 and TRBJ1-1, with D unclear. This CDR3 contains 13 residues. V was cut by 5 bases and J by 7 bases, with 14 bases left in between. Germline lookup yields CDR1 PRHDT and CDR2 FYEKMQ (reference sequence).

Points on this clone: The sample contains more than one DNA sequence encoding this CDR3. This sequence joins TRBV30 and TRBJ2-7; D uncertain. The CDR3 totals 12 residues. V was cut by 0 bases and J by 2 bases, with 5 bases left in between. CDR1 GTSNPN and CDR2 SVGIG come from the germline V gene (reference sequence). CDR3 amino acids: CAWSVWTYEQYF. DNA of the CDR3: TGTGCCTGGAGTGTCTGGACCTACGAGCAGTACTTC.

This clone was observed once. The rearrangement links TRBV21-1 to TRBJ2-7; the table's D call, TRBD2, has no DNA check behind it. TRBV21-1 is classified as a pseudogene. The length of the CDR3 is 16 residues. The CDR3: CASSRTGLAAYYEQYF. The CDR3 DNA follows: TGTGCCAGCAGCAGAACGGGACTAGCAGCCTACTACGAGCAGTACTTC.

V and J are TRBV28 and TRBJ1-4, with TRBD1 identical over 8 bases. The CDR3 is 15 residues long. Losses at the gene ends were 5 bases for V and 5 bases for J; bases not matched to a gene: 7. CDR1 is MDHEN and CDR2 is SYDVKM in the germline V gene. The CDR3 DNA is TGTGCCAGCAGTGTCCACAGGGGGATAAATGAAAAACTGTTTTTT. Translation gives CASSVHRGINEKLFF.

The chain combines TRBV7-7 with TRBJ2-1, with 12 nucleotides matching TRBD2. The germline gives CDR1 SSHAT, CDR2 FNYEAQ (reference sequence). V dropped 4 bases and J dropped 9; count of bases not matched to a gene: 13. This CDR3 spans 17 amino acids. CDR3 sequence: CASSSSLGLAGLGEQFF. The CDR3, as DNA: TGTGCCAGCAGCTCATCGCTGGGACTAGCGGGTTTAGGTGAGCAGTTCTTC.

The chain is built from TRBV9 and TRBJ2-1; 11 positions match TRBD2. Germline V gene lookup returns CDR1 SGDLS and CDR2 YYNGEE. The CDR3 extends over 17 amino acids. The ends lost 4 bases at V and 4 bases at J; junction bases unmatched: 10. In DNA form, the CDR3 reads TGTGCCAGCAGCACGGCGGGACTAGCGGACACATACAATGAGCAGTTCTTC. Amino acids: CASSTAGLADTYNEQFF.

This chain joins TRBV5-4 and TRBJ2-3, with 13 bases that match TRBD2. The V and J ends lost 4 bases and 6 bases, in that order; junction bases with no gene match: 5. CDR1 and CDR2 from the germline V gene are SGHNT and YYREEE (reference sequence). The CDR3 has 15 amino acids. CDR3 nucleotide sequence: TGTGCCAGCAGCGCCGGACTAGCGGGAGAGGATACGCAGTATTTT. This translates into CASSAGLAGEDTQYF.

The chain combines TRBV28 with TRBJ1-2; TRBD1 agrees at 9 bases. The CDR3 is 13 residues long. The junction had 7 bases not matched to a gene; V was cut back by 2 bases and J by 12 bases. Germline-derived CDR1 and CDR2 are MDHEN and SYDVKM. CDR3 coding DNA: TGTGCCAGCAGTTTAACCTCTGGGGACAGGGACACCTTC. Its protein is CASSLTSGDRDTF.

The chain couples TRBV6-1 to TRBJ1-5, with D unresolved. Germline V gene sequence: CDR1 MNHNS, CDR2 SASEGT. The ends were cut back, 1 base at V and 3 bases at J, with 19 bases in the middle. This CDR3 has 18 amino acids. The CDR3 spells CASSEGLGAGLTNQPQHF. The DNA for the CDR3 is TGTGCCAGCAGTGAAGGTCTTGGAGCAGGCCTAACCAATCAGCCCCAGCATTTT.

V and J are TRBV28 and TRBJ1-1, with D possibly matching TRBD1 (5 bases). This CDR3 has 14 residues. The germline CDR1 and CDR2 sequences are MDHEN and SYDVKM. Between the trimmed V and J ends, which lost 7 bases and 2 bases, there was a span of 14 bases. The CDR3 region has the DNA TGTGCCAGCACTTATAATTGGGGCAACACTGAAGCTTTCTTT. Translated, it gives CASTYNWGNTEAFF.

The V and J genes are TRBV11-2 and TRBJ1-2; D gene unclear. CDR1 and CDR2 from the germline V gene are SGHAT and FQNNGV. Deletions cut 0 bases from V and 4 bases from J, with 15 bases between. The CDR3 is 16 residues long. CDR3 sequence: CASSLDGERDGYGYTF. Here the CDR3 DNA reads TGTGCCAGCAGCTTAGATGGGGAAAGAGATGGCTATGGCTACACCTTC.

The V call is TRBV27, the J call TRBJ2-7, with D unclear. V lost 5 bases, J lost 4 bases, and 15 bases lay in between. CDR3 size: 14 residues. Germline V lookup: CDR1 MNHEY, CDR2 SMNVEV (reference sequence). As DNA, the CDR3 is TGTGCCAGCAGTGCCGGAGCAGGATTTTACGAGCAGTACTTC. Its protein is CASSAGAGFYEQYF.

V usage is TRBV5-3 and J usage is TRBJ2-6, with D uncertain. TRBV5-3 counts as an open reading frame of uncertain function. The CDR3 covers 19 residues. V lost 3 bases, J lost 0 bases, and 19 bases lay in between. The CDR3 reads CARSSVLVQPSSGANVLTF. In DNA form, the CDR3 reads TGTGCCAGAAGCTCGGTGTTGGTGCAGCCTAGCTCTGGGGCCAACGTCCTGACTTTC.

This clone was observed once. This rearrangement joins TRBV28 to TRBJ2-7, with TRBD2 matching over 8 bases. V shed 5 bases, J shed 1 base, and the junction held 13 bases outside the gene matches. The CDR3 has 17 amino acids. Germline V gene data show CDR1 as MDHEN and CDR2 as SYDVKM. The CDR3 bases are TGTGCCAGCAGTATGCGGGGGCTAGCGGGCCGATCCTACGAGCAGTACTTC. As protein: CASSMRGLAGRSYEQYF.

This chain links TRBV5-4 with TRBJ2-7; possibly TRBD1 for D (6 bases). Germline-derived CDR1 and CDR2 are SGHNT and YYREEE (reference sequence). V was pared by 4 bases and J by 5 bases, with 19 bases between. The CDR3 loop spans 15 amino acids. The CDR3: CASSQWTVDKDEQYF. The CDR3 region has the DNA TGTGCCAGCAGCCAATGGACAGTGGATAAGGACGAGCAGTACTTC.

This clone was counted a few times. V usage is TRBV2 and J usage is TRBJ1-2; no firm D call. Trimming took 2 bases from V and 4 from J, leaving 8 bases between them. The germline CDR1 and CDR2 sequences are SNHLY and FYNNEI. The CDR3 runs to 13 residues. CDR3 protein: CASSEITSYGYTF. For the CDR3, the DNA is TGTGCCAGCAGTGAAATTACCAGCTATGGCTACACCTTC.

The gene calls are TRBV11-2 and TRBJ2-7; 8 bases fit TRBD2. J gave up 6 bases and V 1 base, and 5 bases lay outside the gene matches. Germline CDR1 and CDR2: SGHAT and FQNNGV. The CDR3 length is 14 residues. The CDR3 DNA reads TGTGCCAGCAGCTTAGCGGGACTAGTATCCGAGCAGTACTTC. This translates into CASSLAGLVSEQYF.

The genes are TRBV6-1 and TRBJ1-3, with TRBD1 as a possible D gene (5 bases). The germline V gene has CDR1 MNHNS and CDR2 SASEGT. The CDR3 covers 14 residues. The V end was cut by 3 bases, the J end by 2 bases, with 8 bases between. The CDR3 here is CASSDGGAGNTIYF. CDR3 sequence (DNA): TGTGCCAGCAGTGATGGAGGGGCTGGAAACACCATATATTTT.